This T cell receptor beta chain is from a study of blood T cell repertoires in COVID-19 (dated by TCRdb to about 2020). Describing the broader study: Samples from collaborators originated in the United States, Italy and Spain and spanned both the acute and convalescent phases of COVID-19. The material from the prospective study consisted of cDNA or gDNA derived from T cells, B-cell-depleted T cells, or PBMCs. Deeply sampled blood TCRbeta repertoires from subjects exposed to, actively infected with, or recovered from COVID-19 were included in the dataset. The repertoires were released in a freely available public database meant as a resource for research on the immune response to SARS-CoV-2. Samples were obtained from the ongoing ImmuneRACE study (first 160 participants) and from roughly 1,300 subjects provided by 6 global collaborators. A de-identified subject ID, COVID-19 status, age in years and sex were almost always included in the sample metadata. Where HLA class I and class II types were available, the types were taken from metadata supplied by the sample provider, not from assay-based typing.

This clone was seen just once. It has no known antigen specificity. One base away there is no much larger clone; base qualities are not given. Beyond this particular receptor, the publication reports: The amount of clinical and demographic metadata varied by source and participant and was provided uncurated.

TCRbeta CDR3 regions were amplified from genomic DNA using the immunoSEQ Assay, a bias-controlled multiplex PCR. Concerning the study's data processing: The number of nucleated cells in each sample was estimated by amplification of reference gene primers within the assay. To quantify the absolute abundance of each unique TCRbeta CDR3 rearrangement, sequence reads were collapsed and filtered. Productive Simpson clonality was computed per sample as the square root of Simpson's diversity index over productive rearrangements. TCRdb took over this immuneACCESS table, retaining in-frame rearrangements with V and J assigned. Such tables are incomplete; in checked studies, under half of the missing clones stem from an unresolved V gene, and the remainder is unexplained. That table is the source of V, J and clone size, and D and trimming were worked out from the DNA. This sample has 200,000 to 250,000 clones in its table, and 75% to 90% of those were observed once. The ten largest clonotypes hold 5.2% of the sample.

At one collaborating source in Seattle, patients were enrolled during active infection and were followed longitudinally through the course of disease. Whole blood was collected in K2EDTA tubes by collaborating institutions according to the institutions' own protocols. Collaborator samples were shipped for TCRbeta analysis as frozen whole blood, isolated PBMCs, or DNA extracted from either sample type. The germline V end is reduced by 5 bases and the J end by 7 bases; junction bases left unmatched: 9. The CDR3, from cysteine to phenylalanine, totals 15 residues. The kept DNA is CDR3 alone, 45 bases in frame from the first base. CDR1 and CDR2 were assigned from the germline V gene as MDHEN and SYDVKM.

Rearrangement joined TRBV28 to TRBJ2-3; the central 10 bases match TRBD2. The receptor comes from a woman in her seventies with COVID-19, enrolled during active disease. Material for sequencing was peripheral blood. The bases are TGTGCCAGCAGTAGTCAGCTAGCGGGAGTATATACGCAGTATTTT. Protein translation: CASSSQLAGVYTQYF.